This TCR beta chain originates from a study of response to subunit inactivated influenza vaccine. This clonotype came up a few times. Germline V lookup: CDR1 DFQATT, CDR2 SNEGSKA (reference sequence). The CDR3 is made up of 11 amino acids. V dropped 6 bases and J dropped 8 bases, with 11 bases sitting between them. One entry per CDR3 protein, called by TCRdb with MiXCR from the RT-PCR reads. The sample consists of 500,000 or so distinct CDR3 sequences, 15% to 20% of them appearing once. This specimen was CD4+ T cells sorted from PBMCs, taken 23 to 25 months after vaccination. This chain joins TRBV20-1 and TRBJ2-1; D possibly uses TRBD1 or TRBD2 (5 bases each). This sequence originates from a man between 50 and 69 years old who received an inactivated influenza vaccine. The CDR3 DNA sequence: TGCAGTGCGTCCTGGGGGTATGAGCAGTTCTTC. It encodes CSASWGYEQFF.